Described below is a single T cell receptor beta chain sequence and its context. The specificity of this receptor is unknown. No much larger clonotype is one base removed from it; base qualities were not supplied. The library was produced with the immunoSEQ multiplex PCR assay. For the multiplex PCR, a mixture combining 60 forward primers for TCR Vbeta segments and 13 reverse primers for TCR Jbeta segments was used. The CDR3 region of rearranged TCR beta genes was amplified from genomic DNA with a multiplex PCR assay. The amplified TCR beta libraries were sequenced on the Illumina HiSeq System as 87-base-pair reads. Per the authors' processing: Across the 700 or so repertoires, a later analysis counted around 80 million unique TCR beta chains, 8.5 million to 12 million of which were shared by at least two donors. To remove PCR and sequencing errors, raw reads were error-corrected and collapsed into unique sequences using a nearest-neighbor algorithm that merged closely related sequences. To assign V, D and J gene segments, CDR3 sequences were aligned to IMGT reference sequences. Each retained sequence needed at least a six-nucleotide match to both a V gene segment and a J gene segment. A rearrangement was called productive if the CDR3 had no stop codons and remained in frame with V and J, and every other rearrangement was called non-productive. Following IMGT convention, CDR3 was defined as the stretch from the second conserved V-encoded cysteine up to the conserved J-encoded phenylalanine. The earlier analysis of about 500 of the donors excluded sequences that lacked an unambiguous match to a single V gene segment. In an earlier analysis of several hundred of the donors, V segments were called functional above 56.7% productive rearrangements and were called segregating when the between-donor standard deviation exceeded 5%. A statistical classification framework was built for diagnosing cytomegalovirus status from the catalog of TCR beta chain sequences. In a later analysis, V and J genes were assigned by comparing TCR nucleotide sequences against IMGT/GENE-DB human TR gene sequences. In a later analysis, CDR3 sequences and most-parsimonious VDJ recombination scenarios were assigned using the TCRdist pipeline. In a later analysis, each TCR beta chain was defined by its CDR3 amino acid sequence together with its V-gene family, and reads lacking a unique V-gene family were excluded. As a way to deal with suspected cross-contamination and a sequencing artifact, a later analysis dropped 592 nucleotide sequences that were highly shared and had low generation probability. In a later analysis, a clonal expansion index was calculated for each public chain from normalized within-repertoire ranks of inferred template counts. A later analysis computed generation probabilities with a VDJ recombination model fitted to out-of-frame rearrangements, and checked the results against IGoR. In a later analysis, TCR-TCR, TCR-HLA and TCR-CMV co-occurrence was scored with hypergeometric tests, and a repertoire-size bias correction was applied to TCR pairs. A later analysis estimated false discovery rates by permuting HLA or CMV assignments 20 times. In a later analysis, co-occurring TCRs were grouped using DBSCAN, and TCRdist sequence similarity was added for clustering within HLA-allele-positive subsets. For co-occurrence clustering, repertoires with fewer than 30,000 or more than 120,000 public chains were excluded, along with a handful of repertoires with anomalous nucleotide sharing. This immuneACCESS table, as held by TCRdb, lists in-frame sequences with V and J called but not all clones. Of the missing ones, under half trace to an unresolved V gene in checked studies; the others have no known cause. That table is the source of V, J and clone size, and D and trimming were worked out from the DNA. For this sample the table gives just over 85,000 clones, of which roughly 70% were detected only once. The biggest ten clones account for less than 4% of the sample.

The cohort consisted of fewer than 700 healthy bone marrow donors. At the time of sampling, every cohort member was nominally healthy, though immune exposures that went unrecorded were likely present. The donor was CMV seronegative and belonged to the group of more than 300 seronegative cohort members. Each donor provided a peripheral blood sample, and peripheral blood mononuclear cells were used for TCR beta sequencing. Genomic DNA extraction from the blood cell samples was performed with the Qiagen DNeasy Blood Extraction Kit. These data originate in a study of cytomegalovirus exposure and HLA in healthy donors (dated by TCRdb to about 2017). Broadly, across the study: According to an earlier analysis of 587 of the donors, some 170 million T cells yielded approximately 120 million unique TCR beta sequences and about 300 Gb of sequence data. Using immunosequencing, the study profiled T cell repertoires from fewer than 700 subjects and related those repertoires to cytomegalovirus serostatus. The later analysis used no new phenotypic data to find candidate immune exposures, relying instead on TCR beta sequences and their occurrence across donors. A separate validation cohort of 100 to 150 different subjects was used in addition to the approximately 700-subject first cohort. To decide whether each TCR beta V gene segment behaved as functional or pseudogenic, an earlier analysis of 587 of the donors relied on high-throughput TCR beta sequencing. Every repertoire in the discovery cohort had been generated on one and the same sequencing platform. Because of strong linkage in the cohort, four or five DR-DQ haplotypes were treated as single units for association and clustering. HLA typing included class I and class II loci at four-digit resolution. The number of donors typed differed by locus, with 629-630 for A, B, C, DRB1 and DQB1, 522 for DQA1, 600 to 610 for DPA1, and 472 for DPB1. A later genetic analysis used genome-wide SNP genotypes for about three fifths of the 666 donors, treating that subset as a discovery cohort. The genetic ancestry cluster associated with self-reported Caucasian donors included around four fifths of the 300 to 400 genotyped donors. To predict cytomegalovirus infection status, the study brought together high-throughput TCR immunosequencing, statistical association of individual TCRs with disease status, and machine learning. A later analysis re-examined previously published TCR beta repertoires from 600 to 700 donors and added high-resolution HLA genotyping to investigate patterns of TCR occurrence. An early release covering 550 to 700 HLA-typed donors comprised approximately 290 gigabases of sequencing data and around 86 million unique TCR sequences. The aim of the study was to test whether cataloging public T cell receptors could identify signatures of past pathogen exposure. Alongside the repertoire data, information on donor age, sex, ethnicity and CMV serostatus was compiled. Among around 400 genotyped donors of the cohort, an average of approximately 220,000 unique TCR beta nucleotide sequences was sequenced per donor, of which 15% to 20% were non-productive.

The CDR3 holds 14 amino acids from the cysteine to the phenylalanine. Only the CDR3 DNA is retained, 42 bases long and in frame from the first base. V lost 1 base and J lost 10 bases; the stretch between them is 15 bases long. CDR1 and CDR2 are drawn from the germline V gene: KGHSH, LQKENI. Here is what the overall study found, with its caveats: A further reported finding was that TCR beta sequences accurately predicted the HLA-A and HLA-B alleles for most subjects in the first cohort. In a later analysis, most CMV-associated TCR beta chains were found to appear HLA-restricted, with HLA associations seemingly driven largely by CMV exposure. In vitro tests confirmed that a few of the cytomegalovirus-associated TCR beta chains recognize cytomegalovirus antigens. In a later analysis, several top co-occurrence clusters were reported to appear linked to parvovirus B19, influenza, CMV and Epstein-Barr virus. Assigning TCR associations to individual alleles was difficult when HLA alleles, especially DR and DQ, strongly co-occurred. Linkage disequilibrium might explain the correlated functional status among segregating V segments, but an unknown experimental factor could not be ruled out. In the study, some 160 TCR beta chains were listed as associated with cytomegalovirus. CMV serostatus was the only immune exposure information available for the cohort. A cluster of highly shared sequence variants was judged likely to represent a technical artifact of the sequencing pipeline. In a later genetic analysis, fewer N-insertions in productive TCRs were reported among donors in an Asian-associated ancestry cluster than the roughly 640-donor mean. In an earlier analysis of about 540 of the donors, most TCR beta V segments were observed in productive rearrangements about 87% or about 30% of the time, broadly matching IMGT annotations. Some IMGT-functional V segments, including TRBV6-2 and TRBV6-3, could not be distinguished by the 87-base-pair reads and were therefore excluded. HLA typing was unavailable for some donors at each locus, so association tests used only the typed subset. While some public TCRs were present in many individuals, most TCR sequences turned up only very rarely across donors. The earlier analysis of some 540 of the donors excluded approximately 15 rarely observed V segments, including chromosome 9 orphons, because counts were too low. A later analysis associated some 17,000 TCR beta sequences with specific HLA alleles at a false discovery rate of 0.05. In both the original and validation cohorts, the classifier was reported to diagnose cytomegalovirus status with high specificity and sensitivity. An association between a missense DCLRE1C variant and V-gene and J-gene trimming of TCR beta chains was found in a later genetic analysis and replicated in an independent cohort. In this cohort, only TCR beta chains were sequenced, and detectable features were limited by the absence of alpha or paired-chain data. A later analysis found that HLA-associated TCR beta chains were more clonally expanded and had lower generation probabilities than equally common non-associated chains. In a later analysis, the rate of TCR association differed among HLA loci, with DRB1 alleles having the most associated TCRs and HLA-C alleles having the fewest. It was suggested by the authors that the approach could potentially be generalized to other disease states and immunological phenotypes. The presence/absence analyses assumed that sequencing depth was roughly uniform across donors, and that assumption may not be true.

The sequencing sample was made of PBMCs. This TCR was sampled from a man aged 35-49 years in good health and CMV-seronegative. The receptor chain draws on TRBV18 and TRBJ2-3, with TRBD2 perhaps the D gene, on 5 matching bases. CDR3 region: CASSPLSGNEAQYF. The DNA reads TGTGCCAGCTCACCACTTTCCGGGAACGAGGCGCAGTATTTT.